Listed below are T cell receptor beta chains from one sample, sequenced in a study of cytomegalovirus exposure and HLA in healthy donors. Measured with immunoSEQ multiplex PCR; TCRdb has only the in-frame clones, and not every one. Altogether tens of thousands of clones are present, approximately 91% being singletons, with the ten largest covering about 2.2%. Sequenced input: PBMCs. The receptors were sampled from a man aged 30 to 39 in good health and CMV-seronegative. The CDR3 runs from the conserved cysteine through the conserved F or W. The D gene is left open where the match is weak. Only some rows state a clone size, as once, few, many or a class for expanded clones.

clone_size: NA
j_call: TRBJ1-2
v_call: TRBV2
cdr3_length: 12
d_call: TRBD1
cdr3_aa: CASSRQGGGYTF
cdr3_nt: TGTGCCAGCAGTCGACAGGGAGGCGGCTACACCTTC

clone_size: NA
j_call: TRBJ2-1
v_call: TRBV4-1
cdr3_length: 15
d_call: NA
cdr3_aa: CASSQGDSAYNEQFF
cdr3_nt: TGCGCCAGCAGCCAAGGGGACTCCGCGTACAATGAGCAGTTCTTC

clone_size: NA
j_call: TRBJ1-4
v_call: TRBV6-6
cdr3_length: 14
d_call: NA
cdr3_aa: CASSRTRGGEKLFF
cdr3_nt: TGTGCCAGCAGTCGAACTAGGGGGGGTGAAAAACTGTTTTTT

clone_size: NA
j_call: TRBJ2-3
v_call: TRBV7-9
cdr3_length: 14
d_call: TRBD2
cdr3_aa: CASSKGLETDTQYF
cdr3_nt: TGTGCCAGCAGCAAAGGACTAGAAACAGATACGCAGTATTTT

clone_size: NA
j_call: TRBJ2-1
v_call: TRBV28
cdr3_length: 11
d_call: NA
cdr3_aa: CASSLHFQQFF
cdr3_nt: TGTGCCAGCAGTTTACACTTCCAACAGTTCTTC

clone_size: NA
j_call: TRBJ2-2
v_call: TRBV27
cdr3_length: 12
d_call: NA
cdr3_aa: CASARTGAELFF
cdr3_nt: TGTGCCAGTGCGAGAACGGGTGCGGAGCTGTTTTTT

clone_size: NA
j_call: TRBJ2-3
v_call: TRBV7-8
cdr3_length: 16
d_call: TRBD2
cdr3_aa: CASSLVSGPSTDTQYF
cdr3_nt: TGTGCCAGCAGCTTAGTTAGCGGGCCGAGCACAGATACGCAGTATTTT

clone_size: NA
j_call: TRBJ2-1
v_call: TRBV10-1
cdr3_length: 17
d_call: TRBD2
cdr3_aa: CASSESSGGRAYSEQFF
cdr3_nt: TGCGCCAGCAGTGAGTCGTCGGGCGGGAGGGCTTACAGTGAGCAGTTCTTC

clone_size: once
j_call: TRBJ2-7
v_call: TRBV28
cdr3_length: 11
d_call: NA
cdr3_aa: CASSTSQGQYF
cdr3_nt: TGTGCCAGCTCAACCTCGCAGGGGCAGTACTTC

clone_size: few
j_call: TRBJ2-7
v_call: TRBV27
cdr3_length: 14
d_call: NA
cdr3_aa: CASSLSAGTYEQYF
cdr3_nt: TGTGCCAGCAGTTTATCGGCGGGTACCTACGAGCAGTACTTC

clone_size: NA
j_call: TRBJ2-5
v_call: TRBV6-5
cdr3_length: 14
d_call: NA
cdr3_aa: CASSPRQIQETQYF
cdr3_nt: TGTGCCAGCAGCCCAAGACAGATCCAAGAGACCCAGTACTTC

clone_size: NA
j_call: TRBJ1-3
v_call: TRBV6-1
cdr3_length: 15
d_call: NA
cdr3_aa: CASSFGSDSGNTIYF
cdr3_nt: TGTGCCAGCAGTTTCGGGTCGGACTCTGGAAACACCATATATTTT

clone_size: NA
j_call: TRBJ1-2
v_call: TRBV15
cdr3_length: 14
d_call: TRBD1
cdr3_aa: CATSGDRANYGYTF
cdr3_nt: TGTGCCACCAGCGGGGACAGAGCTAACTATGGCTACACCTTC

clone_size: NA
j_call: TRBJ2-1
v_call: TRBV6-4
cdr3_length: 14
d_call: TRBD2
cdr3_aa: CASSPTSGGNEQFF
cdr3_nt: TGTGCCAGCAGTCCTACTAGCGGGGGCAATGAGCAGTTCTTC

clone_size: once
j_call: TRBJ2-1
v_call: TRBV10-2
cdr3_length: 15
d_call: TRBD2
cdr3_aa: CASSKRGDPRVEQFF
cdr3_nt: TGCGCCAGCAGTAAACGGGGGGACCCGCGCGTGGAGCAGTTCTTC

clone_size: NA
j_call: TRBJ2-2
v_call: TRBV6-5
cdr3_length: 15
d_call: TRBD1
cdr3_aa: CASSLGTGGTGELFF
cdr3_nt: TGTGCCAGCAGTCTTGGGACAGGGGGCACCGGGGAGCTGTTTTTT

clone_size: once
j_call: TRBJ2-7
v_call: TRBV5-6
cdr3_length: 15
d_call: TRBD1
cdr3_aa: CASSPGTGTFYEQYF
cdr3_nt: TGTGCCAGCAGCCCCGGGACAGGGACTTTCTACGAGCAGTACTTC

clone_size: NA
j_call: TRBJ2-2
v_call: TRBV5-8
cdr3_length: 17
d_call: TRBD1
cdr3_aa: CASSTRGQGPKTGELFF
cdr3_nt: TGTGCCAGCAGCACCCGGGGACAGGGCCCAAAGACCGGGGAGCTGTTTTTT

clone_size: NA
j_call: TRBJ2-4
v_call: TRBV10-1
cdr3_length: 14
d_call: TRBD2
cdr3_aa: CASSEASGRPIQYF
cdr3_nt: TGCGCCAGCAGTGAGGCTAGCGGGAGACCCATTCAGTACTTC

clone_size: NA
j_call: TRBJ2-7
v_call: TRBV27
cdr3_length: 13
d_call: NA
cdr3_aa: CASSLTGSYEQYF
cdr3_nt: TGTGCCAGCAGTTTAACAGGTTCCTACGAGCAGTACTTC

clone_size: NA
j_call: TRBJ2-2
v_call: TRBV5-4
cdr3_length: 16
d_call: TRBD1
cdr3_aa: CASSPNRGPNTGELFF
cdr3_nt: TGTGCCAGCAGCCCAAACAGGGGACCGAACACCGGGGAGCTGTTTTTT

clone_size: NA
j_call: TRBJ2-7
v_call: TRBV11-2
cdr3_length: 18
d_call: TRBD1
cdr3_aa: CASSLVYGDRGPLYEQYF
cdr3_nt: TGTGCCAGCAGCTTAGTTTATGGGGACAGGGGGCCGCTGTACGAGCAGTACTTC

clone_size: NA
j_call: TRBJ1-5
v_call: TRBV19
cdr3_length: 14
d_call: NA
cdr3_aa: CASSPQNSNQPQHF
cdr3_nt: TGTGCCAGTAGTCCTCAGAATAGCAATCAGCCCCAGCATTTT

clone_size: NA
j_call: TRBJ2-7
v_call: TRBV5-4
cdr3_length: 13
d_call: TRBD2
cdr3_aa: CASRLAGAPWEYF
cdr3_nt: TGTGCCAGCCGACTAGCGGGGGCCCCCTGGGAGTACTTC

clone_size: NA
j_call: TRBJ1-2
v_call: TRBV7-9
cdr3_length: 18
d_call: TRBD1
cdr3_aa: CASSLGRDRPRRDYGYTF
cdr3_nt: TGTGCCAGCAGCTTAGGAAGGGACAGGCCACGCCGGGACTATGGCTACACCTTC

clone_size: NA
j_call: TRBJ1-5
v_call: TRBV9
cdr3_length: 14
d_call: TRBD1
cdr3_aa: CASSATGGGQPQHF
cdr3_nt: TGTGCCAGCAGCGCGACAGGGGGCGGTCAGCCCCAGCATTTT

clone_size: NA
j_call: TRBJ2-1
v_call: TRBV11-2
cdr3_length: 18
d_call: NA
cdr3_aa: CASSRKEGRQSSYNEQFF
cdr3_nt: TGTGCCAGCAGCCGCAAGGAGGGGAGACAAAGCTCCTACAATGAGCAGTTCTTC

clone_size: NA
j_call: TRBJ2-3
v_call: TRBV11-3
cdr3_length: 14
d_call: NA
cdr3_aa: CASSSGTSSDTQYF
cdr3_nt: TGTGCCAGCAGCTCCGGGACATCATCAGATACGCAGTATTTT

clone_size: NA
j_call: TRBJ1-6
v_call: TRBV27
cdr3_length: 14
d_call: TRBD1
cdr3_aa: CASSSGQENSPLHF
cdr3_nt: TGTGCCAGCAGTAGCGGACAGGAGAATTCACCCCTCCACTTT

clone_size: NA
j_call: TRBJ2-7
v_call: TRBV7-2
cdr3_length: 16
d_call: TRBD1
cdr3_aa: CASSSLDRDRKREQYF
cdr3_nt: TGTGCCAGCAGCTCTTTAGACCGGGACAGGAAGCGAGAGCAGTACTTC

clone_size: NA
j_call: TRBJ1-2
v_call: TRBV7-8
cdr3_length: 14
d_call: NA
cdr3_aa: CASSFTRQNYGYTF
cdr3_nt: TGTGCCAGCAGCTTTACCCGCCAGAACTATGGCTACACCTTC

clone_size: NA
j_call: TRBJ1-1
v_call: TRBV7-3
cdr3_length: 13
d_call: NA
cdr3_aa: CASSLGGTSEAFF
cdr3_nt: TGTGCCAGCAGCTTAGGGGGGACGTCTGAAGCTTTCTTT

clone_size: NA
j_call: TRBJ2-3
v_call: TRBV30
cdr3_length: 12
d_call: NA
cdr3_aa: CAWSVYPDTQYF
cdr3_nt: TGTGCCTGGAGTGTATATCCAGATACGCAGTATTTT

clone_size: NA
j_call: TRBJ1-3
v_call: TRBV15
cdr3_length: 15
d_call: NA
cdr3_aa: CATSRDWGTGNTIYF
cdr3_nt: TGTGCCACCAGCAGAGATTGGGGCACTGGAAACACCATATATTTT

clone_size: once
j_call: TRBJ1-4
v_call: TRBV7-9
cdr3_length: 14
d_call: NA
cdr3_aa: CASSLGTGNEKLFF
cdr3_nt: TGTGCCAGCAGCTTAGGGACGGGGAATGAAAAACTGTTTTTT

clone_size: NA
j_call: TRBJ1-5
v_call: TRBV6-5
cdr3_length: 14
d_call: NA
cdr3_aa: CATNLPARDRPQHF
cdr3_nt: TGTGCCACCAACTTGCCCGCACGAGATCGGCCCCAGCATTTT

clone_size: once
j_call: TRBJ2-3
v_call: TRBV11-3
cdr3_length: 17
d_call: NA
cdr3_aa: CASSLSPMGRFTDTQYF
cdr3_nt: TGTGCCAGCAGCTTGTCACCAATGGGGCGGTTTACAGATACGCAGTATTTT

clone_size: NA
j_call: TRBJ2-1
v_call: TRBV28
cdr3_length: 16
d_call: NA
cdr3_aa: CASSYIRQIINNEQFF
cdr3_nt: TGTGCCAGCAGTTATATCAGACAAATAATAAACAATGAGCAGTTCTTC

clone_size: NA
j_call: TRBJ2-7
v_call: TRBV6-5
cdr3_length: 15
d_call: NA
cdr3_aa: CASSSWTASSYEQYF
cdr3_nt: TGTGCCAGCAGTTCCTGGACAGCGTCCTCCTACGAGCAGTACTTC

clone_size: NA
j_call: TRBJ2-3
v_call: TRBV5-1
cdr3_length: 13
d_call: NA
cdr3_aa: CASSLVLTDTQYF
cdr3_nt: TGCGCCAGCAGCTTGGTGCTAACAGATACGCAGTATTTT

clone_size: once
j_call: TRBJ2-7
v_call: TRBV6-1
cdr3_length: 11
d_call: NA
cdr3_aa: CASSSFYEQYF
cdr3_nt: TGTGCCAGCAGTTCGTTCTACGAGCAGTACTTC

clone_size: NA
j_call: TRBJ2-7
v_call: TRBV6-5
cdr3_length: 15
d_call: TRBD2
cdr3_aa: CASSKPGLVGYEQYF
cdr3_nt: TGTGCCAGCAGTAAACCGGGACTAGTAGGCTACGAGCAGTACTTC

clone_size: NA
j_call: TRBJ2-4
v_call: TRBV10-3
cdr3_length: 16
d_call: TRBD1
cdr3_aa: CAISKTGTGSQNIQYF
cdr3_nt: TGTGCCATCAGTAAGACCGGGACAGGGTCTCAAAACATTCAGTACTTC

clone_size: NA
j_call: TRBJ2-5
v_call: TRBV7-2
cdr3_length: 15
d_call: NA
cdr3_aa: CASKNSGEIQETQYF
cdr3_nt: TGTGCCAGCAAGAATAGCGGTGAAATCCAAGAGACCCAGTACTTC

clone_size: NA
j_call: TRBJ2-1
v_call: TRBV11-3
cdr3_length: 12
d_call: TRBD1
cdr3_aa: CASSFRQGSQFF
cdr3_nt: TGTGCCAGCAGCTTCCGACAGGGTTCGCAGTTCTTC

clone_size: NA
j_call: TRBJ2-6
v_call: TRBV19
cdr3_length: 18
d_call: NA
cdr3_aa: CASSLLTGRSSGANVLTF
cdr3_nt: TGTGCCAGTAGTCTCCTGACAGGACGAAGCTCTGGGGCCAACGTCCTGACTTTC

clone_size: NA
j_call: TRBJ2-7
v_call: TRBV10-3
cdr3_length: 15
d_call: TRBD1
cdr3_aa: CAIRNDRASWNEQYF
cdr3_nt: TGTGCCATCAGAAACGACAGGGCCTCTTGGAACGAGCAGTACTTC

clone_size: NA
j_call: TRBJ1-1
v_call: TRBV7-9
cdr3_length: 15
d_call: NA
cdr3_aa: CASRLAARGNTEAFF
cdr3_nt: TGTGCCAGCAGGTTAGCCGCCCGCGGGAACACTGAAGCTTTCTTT

clone_size: NA
j_call: TRBJ1-1
v_call: TRBV9
cdr3_length: 13
d_call: NA
cdr3_aa: CASSVFSNTEAFF
cdr3_nt: TGTGCCAGCAGCGTTTTCTCGAACACTGAAGCTTTCTTT

clone_size: NA
j_call: TRBJ2-5
v_call: TRBV19
cdr3_length: 16
d_call: TRBD2
cdr3_aa: CASSISGVGGGETQYF
cdr3_nt: TGTGCCAGTAGTATCTCGGGCGTTGGCGGGGGGGAGACCCAGTACTTC

clone_size: once
j_call: TRBJ1-5
v_call: TRBV28
cdr3_length: 16
d_call: TRBD1
cdr3_aa: CASSPTGTGGNQPQHF
cdr3_nt: TGTGCCAGCAGTCCGACCGGGACAGGGGGCAATCAGCCCCAGCATTTT